This T cell receptor (beta chain) was captured in a study of cytomegalovirus exposure and HLA in healthy donors. PCR was performed using 60 Vbeta and 13 Jbeta primers. Assay used: immunoSEQ multiplex PCR; TCRdb lists only in-frame clones, some missing. Of about 130,000 clones listed, approximately 10% are singletons. In the case of this clone: Its antigen is not known.

Study-level points and caveats: Presence/absence analyses rested on an assumption that sequencing depth was roughly uniform across donors.

Material for sequencing was PBMCs. The receptor's source is a woman younger than 35 in good health and CMV-seropositive.

CDR3 nucleotide sequence: TGTGCCAGTCGGGAGCTGGGGACCGGGGAGCTGTTTTTT. It translates to CASRELGTGELFF. This chain uses TRBV2 with TRBJ2-2, with D maybe TRBD2 (6 bases). The CDR3 length is 13 residues. The V end lost 9 bases, the J end lost 5 bases, and 13 bases lay between the germline ends. The germline CDR1 and CDR2 sequences are SNHLY and FYNNEI.